This TCR beta chain came from a study of Graves' ophthalmopathy and Graves' hyperthyroidism. Study-level information: Blood was drawn at initial diagnosis, before any treatment.

V was pared by 7 bases and J by 6 bases, with 16 bases between. CDR1 is SQVTM, CDR2 ANQGSEA, per germline. The CDR3 has 13 amino acids. The study amplified TCR beta CDR3 regions using RNA transcripts. The authors performed first-round RT-PCR with HTBI primers and then a second-round multiplex PCR. TCRdb fed the multiplex PCR reads into MiXCR, producing one record per CDR3 protein. The data hold about 640,000 distinct CDR3 sequences, with under 50% observed a single time. Ophthalmopathy in the donors was of moderate-to-severe activity, with CAS ≥3, NOSPECS ≥4 and duration under 3 months. The table lists this clonotype with many counts.

The receptor comes from an adult man with Graves' ophthalmopathy. The J gene is TRBJ1-3, the V gene TRBV29-1; D unresolved. Sequenced: peripheral blood. The CDR3 nucleotides read TGCAGCGCCTTAAAGGATACTGCAAACACCATATATTTT. It yields the protein CSALKDTANTIYF.